The T cell receptor (beta chain) described here comes from a study of T cell clusters in autoimmune cytopenias. Germline V CDR1 and CDR2: SGHNT, YYREEE (reference sequence). CDR3 length: 13 amino acids. As regards this clonotype: Its antigen is currently unknown.

Study-level findings and limits: TRB repertoire shifts in secondary cytopenia and chronic lymphocytic leukemia mostly reflected lymphoma, not autoimmunity.

TRB amplification used approximately 270 ng of peripheral blood genomic DNA. TRB was amplified by touch-down multiplex PCR, primer pools A and B combined. TCRdb reworked the multiplex PCR reads into one entry per CDR3 protein, no DNA. The sample table includes around 8,000 distinct CDR3 sequences. Sequencing was done on a sample of peripheral blood. The chain uses TRBV5-4 and TRBJ2-7. This TCR was sampled from a human donor with an autoimmune cytopenia or autoimmune hepatitis (not recorded which). CDR3 in amino acids: CASSETLSYEQYF. Supplemented by reference TRBV5-4 and TRBJ2-7, the full variable domain reads ETGVTQSPTHLIKTRGQQVTLRCSSQSGHNTVSWYQQALGQGPQFIFQYYREEENGRGNFPPRFSGLQFPNYSSELNVNALELDDSALYLCASSETLSYEQYFGPGTRLTVT.